Listed below are T cell receptor beta chains from one sample, sequenced in a study of tumor-infiltrating lymphocytes in primary liver carcinoma. In TCRdb, the multiplex PCR reads were re-called with MiXCR into one record per CDR3 protein. The table records 84,000 or so distinct CDR3 sequences, 72% of them present only once. Material for sequencing was liver tumor tissue from sampling region 1. These receptors all come from a man aged 35 to 55 with primary liver carcinoma and hepatitis B virus infection. Each CDR3 is given with its conserved first and last residue. Fields, in order: J gene, V gene, clone size, CDR3 length, D gene, CDR3 DNA, CDR3 protein. D genes are given only for firm matches. The size of a clone is reported for some rows only, either as once, few or many, or as a class for expanded clones.

TRBJ1-1 | TRBV15 | - | 14 | - | TGTGCCACCCAAACTACCTGTGACAGCCAGGAAGCTTTCTTT | CATQTTCDSQEAFF
TRBJ1-4 | TRBV28 | many | 13 | - | TGTGCCAGCAGTTTTTTGGCTAATGAAAAACTGTTTTTT | CASSFLANEKLFF
TRBJ2-5 | TRBV29-1 | - | 13 | TRBD2 | TGCAGCCTTGGCGGGAGGGCCGCTGAGACTCAGTACTTC | CSLGGRAAETQYF
TRBJ2-1 | TRBV7-3 | - | 20 | TRBD2 | TGTGCCAGCAGCTCCCGCCGATCAGGGACCTTAGTCCCAAGCGGGGATGAGCAGTTCTTC | CASSSRRSGTLVPSGDEQFF
TRBJ1-1 | TRBV6-1 | - | 13 | - | TGTGCCAGCCGTGTGGTCGGTAGTACTGAATCTTTCTTT | CASRVVGSTESFF
TRBJ2-3 | TRBV7-2 | - | 15 | - | TGTGCCAGCAGCTTAGTAGGACACGTCACAGATACGCAGTATTTT | CASSLVGHVTDTQYF
TRBJ2-1 | TRBV11-1 | - | 14 | - | TGTGCCAGCTTAAAAACTGTCCTTTACAATGAGCAGTTCTTC | CASLKTVLYNEQFF
TRBJ2-3 | TRBV29-1 | - | 14 | TRBD2 | TGCAGCGTTTCGGGGGGGCCGGTGGAAGATACACAGTATTTT | CSVSGGPVEDTQYF
TRBJ2-1 | TRBV11-2 | - | 15 | - | TGTGCCAGCAGCTTGGTGTCCCTTAGTAGCAGTGAGCAGTTCTTC | CASSLVSLSSSEQFF
TRBJ2-1 | TRBV7-8 | - | 16 | TRBD2 | TGTGCCAGCAGCTTATCACTAGCGGGCCGTCAAGAGACCCAGTTCTTC | CASSLSLAGRQETQFF
TRBJ2-7 | TRBV11-2 | few | 15 | TRBD2 | TGTGCCAGCAGCCCAACTAGCGGGATCTCCTACAGGCAGTACTTC | CASSPTSGISYRQYF
TRBJ2-6 | TRBV9 | - | 15 | - | TGTGCCAACAGCTACACAGGCGCTGGGGCCAACGTCCTGACTTTC | CANSYTGAGANVLTF
TRBJ1-5 | TRBV28 | many | 15 | TRBD1 | TGTGCCAGCAGTGTCGGACAGGGGGCGGTTCAGCCCCAGCATTTT | CASSVGQGAVQPQHF
TRBJ1-2 | TRBV28 | few | 18 | TRBD1 | TGTGCCAGCAGCCGACGCAACAGCGCGGGGACAGGGGATTATGGCTACACCTTC | CASSRRNSAGTGDYGYTF
TRBJ1-1 | TRBV12-3/TRBV12-4 | - | 13 | - | TGTGCCAGCAGTTGGGGAAGGACAACTGAAGTTTTCTTT | CASSWGRTTEVFF
TRBJ2-3 | TRBV6-6 | - | 15 | - | TGTGCCAGCAGCCCCGGGCATTCGGGCACAAATACGCAGTATTTC | CASSPGHSGTNTQYF
TRBJ2-1 | TRBV7-2 | - | 16 | TRBD2 | TGTGCCAGCAGCTTAGAAGCGGGAGGGCCTGGGAATGAGCAGTTCTTC | CASSLEAGGPGNEQFF
TRBJ2-3 | TRBV19 | once | 15 | TRBD2 | TGTGCCAGTAGTATACTGGCTAGCGGTGGAGCTACGCAGTATTTT | CASSILASGGATQYF
TRBJ1-2 | TRBV13 | - | 16 | - | TGTGGCAACAGCTCCTTTTACAGGAAGCAGGGCTATGGCTACACCTTC | CGNSSFYRKQGYGYTF
TRBJ2-3 | TRBV4-2 | - | 19 | TRBD2 | TGTGCCAGCAGCCTCACTTGGGAGGTGGGAGGGTTTAGCTCAGATACGCAGTATTTT | CASSLTWEVGGFSSDTQYF
TRBJ1-2 | TRBV6-5 | - | 15 | TRBD1 | TGTGCCAGTAGCGCTTTTTGGACAGGGGACTATGGCTACACCTTC | CASSAFWTGDYGYTF
TRBJ2-2 | TRBV30 | once | 14 | - | TGTGCCTGGAGTGTTCAGAGGATCACCGGGGAGCTGTTCTTT | CAWSVQRITGELFF
TRBJ2-5 | TRBV5-4 | - | 15 | TRBD1 | TGTGCCAGCAGCGAACCGGGACAGACGGGCGAGACCCAATACTTC | CASSEPGQTGETQYF
TRBJ2-1 | TRBV6-1 | - | 14 | - | TGTGCCAGCAGTCGGCTCGAACGGGACAATGAGCAGTTCTTC | CASSRLERDNEQFF
TRBJ2-7 | TRBV5-1 | many | 16 | TRBD2 | TGCGCCAGCAGCTTGGAAGCCGGGGGGAGCTCCTACGAGCAGTACTTC | CASSLEAGGSSYEQYF
TRBJ2-3 | TRBV28 | - | 15 | - | TGTGCCAGCAGTTTTCCGGGGGACCCCACAGATACGCAGTATTTT | CASSFPGDPTDTQYF
TRBJ2-3 | TRBV29-1 | - | 14 | - | TGCAGCGTTGAAGCTAATTCCGGCAAAGATACGCGGTATTTT | CSVEANSGKDTRYF
TRBJ1-1 | TRBV11-2 | - | 15 | - | TGTGCCAAGCAGAAGACCCATCTAGCTTACACTGAAGCTTTCTTT | CAKQKTHLAYTEAFF
TRBJ1-1 | TRBV11-2 | - | 13 | - | TGTGCCAGCAGCTTAGTGTTTGACTTGGGGGCTTTCTTT | CASSLVFDLGAFF
TRBJ2-7 | TRBV9 | - | 14 | - | TGTGCCAGCAGCCTTACGGGCCTATCCTACGAGCAGTACTTC | CASSLTGLSYEQYF
TRBJ2-7 | TRBV20-1 | few | 11 | - | TGCAGTGCCTCCGACAGCTACGAGCAGTACTTC | CSASDSYEQYF
TRBJ2-7 | TRBV7-2 | once | 14 | - | TGTGCCAGCGGCCGCGACAGGAGCTCCTACGAGCAGTACTTC | CASGRDRSSYEQYF
TRBJ1-1 | TRBV28 | - | 15 | - | TGTGCCAGCAGTTCCCGTGGCAGTGGGGGCACTGAAGTTTTCTTT | CASSSRGSGGTEVFF
TRBJ2-3 | TRBV5-4 | - | 16 | TRBD2 | TGTGCCAGCAACTCGCGGACTAGCGGTAGTACAGATACGCAGTATTTT | CASNSRTSGSTDTQYF
TRBJ2-5 | TRBV11-2 | - | 16 | - | TGTGCCAGAAGCTTAGGGAGTAGCGGCGCGGGGAAGACCCAGTACTTC | CARSLGSSGAGKTQYF
TRBJ2-5 | TRBV29-1 | - | 13 | - | TGCAGCGTTGTTAACAGCCTCGGAGAGACCCAGTACTTC | CSVVNSLGETQYF
TRBJ2-3 | TRBV20-1 | - | 16 | - | TGCAGTGCTAAGGTTTGGACTGGCGGGATCACAGATACGCAGTATTTT | CSAKVWTGGITDTQYF
TRBJ2-7 | TRBV11-2 | - | 13 | - | TGTACCAGCAGCTTAGAAAGGCGCGCTGATCAGTACTTC | CTSSLERRADQYF
TRBJ2-3 | TRBV20-1 | few | 14 | TRBD2 | TGCAGTGCTAGAGAGACTAGCGGCACAGATACGCGGTATTTT | CSARETSGTDTRYF
TRBJ2-2 | TRBV29-1 | - | 13 | - | TGTAGCGTTTTTACGGGAGCTACCGGGGAGCTGTTTTTT | CSVFTGATGELFF
TRBJ1-5 | TRBV6-6 | - | 13 | - | TGTGCCGGCAGGGACGATAGCAATCAGCCCCAGCATTTT | CAGRDDSNQPQHF
TRBJ2-1 | TRBV29-1 | once | 11 | - | TGCAGCGTCGATACGAGGAATGAGCATTTCTTC | CSVDTRNEHFF
TRBJ2-1 | TRBV29-1 | - | 18 | - | TGTAGCGTTGAAAATATCTCGGGGGCTCTCCTACCCTACAATGAGCAGTTCTTC | CSVENISGALLPYNEQFF
TRBJ1-2 | TRBV29-1 | many | 14 | TRBD1 | TGCAGCGTTAGGAGCACCGGGACAGGTGATGGCTACACCTTC | CSVRSTGTGDGYTF
TRBJ1-4 | TRBV11-2 | - | 14 | - | TGTGCCAGCAACATAGAGGTTGGGGTCGAAAAACTGTTTTTT | CASNIEVGVEKLFF
TRBJ2-1 | TRBV11-2 | - | 16 | - | TGTGCCAGCAGCGCCAGGCCGTCGGGGGCGGCCTATGAGCAGTTCTTC | CASSARPSGAAYEQFF
TRBJ2-7 | TRBV10-3 | - | 16 | TRBD1 | TGTGCCATCAGTGATACCGGGACAGATGGCAAATACGAGCAGTACTTC | CAISDTGTDGKYEQYF
TRBJ1-2 | TRBV29-1 | many | 12 | - | TGCAGCGTCGGCTGGGGGTTGGGTGGCTACACCTTC | CSVGWGLGGYTF
TRBJ2-3 | TRBV10-3 | once | 17 | TRBD2 | TGTATCATCAGTGGGACTAGCGGGGTTCCTAACACAGATACGCAGTATTTT | CIISGTSGVPNTDTQYF
TRBJ1-2 | TRBV4-1 | - | 17 | - | TGCGCCAGCAACCAGTTAAGAGGGGCAGGGTCTTTCTATGGCTACACTTTC | CASNQLRGAGSFYGYTF
TRBJ1-2 | TRBV6-5 | - | 17 | TRBD1 | TGTGCCAGCAATCTTCGCTATCCAGGGGGTACATTCTACGGCTACACCTTC | CASNLRYPGGTFYGYTF
TRBJ2-1 | TRBV6-1 | - | 13 | - | TGTCCCAGCAGTGAAGAAATGGGCGATGATCAGTTCTTC | CPSSEEMGDDQFF
TRBJ2-1 | TRBV5-5 | - | 16 | TRBD2 | TGTGCCAGCAGCCTATATTTAGCGGGGGCGGGTAATGAGCAGTTCTTC | CASSLYLAGAGNEQFF
TRBJ2-7 | TRBV6-1 | once | 14 | TRBD2 | TGTATCAGCAGTCCCGGCGGGAGAACCTACGAGCAGTACTTC | CISSPGGRTYEQYF
TRBJ2-5 | TRBV6-2/TRBV6-3 | few | 11 | - | TGTGCCAGTACTTCTCAAGAGACCCAGTACTTC | CASTSQETQYF
TRBJ2-7 | TRBV6-6 | - | 16 | - | TGTGCCAGCAGATACCAGAATAGCGCGCCCTCCTACGAGCAATACTTC | CASRYQNSAPSYEQYF
TRBJ1-1 | TRBV6-1 | - | 14 | - | TGTGCCAGTAGTGAAGCATGGAGGCGAGGTCGGGCTTTCTTT | CASSEAWRRGRAFF